This TCR beta chain is from a study of T-cell reconstitution after alpha-beta-depleted transplantation in children. Overall study findings and caveats: Once a year had passed after transplant, T-cell counts and diversity came mostly from newly produced T cells.

Worth noting for this clonotype: Its antigen remains unidentified.

The CDR3 has 16 residues. Germline values: CDR1 DFQATT, CDR2 SNEGSKA (reference sequence). V was shortened by 0 bases and J by 6 bases, with 21 bases between the two germline ends. As it was prepared, the TCRbeta library received unique molecular identifiers. TCRdb reprocessed the PCR reads via MiXCR and lists one record per CDR3 protein. The data contain hundreds of thousands of distinct CDR3 sequences, roughly 13% of them singletons. This specimen consisted of PBMCs, mostly from graft donor cells, obtained 360 days after TCRalphabeta/CD19-depleted stem cell transplant. The sequence derives from a male patient younger than 18 who had a stem cell transplant for acute myeloid leukemia, so the T cells may come from the graft donor. This sequence joins TRBV20-1 and TRBJ2-7; D may match TRBD1 or TRBD2 (5 bases each). For the CDR3, the DNA is TGCAGTGCTAGAGATCCCGGTACAAAACAGAGGGGCGAGCAGTACTTC. This codes for CSARDPGTKQRGEQYF.